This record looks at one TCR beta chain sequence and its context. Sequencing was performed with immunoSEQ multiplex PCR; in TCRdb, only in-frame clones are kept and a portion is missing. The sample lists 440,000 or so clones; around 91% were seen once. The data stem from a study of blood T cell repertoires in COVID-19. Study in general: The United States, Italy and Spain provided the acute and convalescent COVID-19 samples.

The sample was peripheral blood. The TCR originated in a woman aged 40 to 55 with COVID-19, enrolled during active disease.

This CDR3 is CASSTTGERAKNIQYF. CDR3 DNA sequence: TGTGCCAGCAGCACTACCGGGGAACGAGCCAAAAACATTCAGTACTTC. V is TRBV7-9 and J is TRBJ2-4, with D maybe TRBD2 (5 bases). The germline CDR1 and CDR2 sequences are SEHNR and FQNEAQ (reference sequence). V was shortened by 5 bases and J by 0 bases, with 14 bases between the two germline ends. The CDR3 contains 16 residues.